These 14 T cell receptor beta chains were sequenced from one sample in a study of blood T cell repertoires in COVID-19. This table comes from immunoSEQ multiplex PCR, and its TCRdb copy is limited to in-frame clones, with some not included. The sample has some 20,000 clones; around 86% are singletons. Sequenced sample: peripheral blood. Receptor source: a human donor with active COVID-19. The donor label of this sample is uncertain.

V gene TRBV19 combines with J gene TRBJ2-3, with unresolved D. V gave up 5 bases and J gave up 2 bases, with 8 bases separating them. Germline V CDR1 and CDR2: LNHDA, SQIVND (reference sequence). The CDR3 is 13 amino acids. The CDR3: CASSGQTTDTQYF. The CDR3 DNA follows: TGTGCCAGTAGTGGGCAGACCACAGATACGCAGTATTTT.

The chain recombines TRBV5-1 with TRBJ1-1; TRBD1 agrees at 7 bases. V gave up 2 bases and J gave up 7 bases; unmatched junction bases: 8. The length of the CDR3 is 14 residues. Per the germline V gene, CDR1 is SGHRS and CDR2 is YFSETQ. The CDR3 loop reads CASSLSYGTVEAFF. The DNA of the CDR3 is TGCGCCAGCAGCTTATCTTATGGGACAGTTGAAGCTTTCTTT.

V and J are TRBV11-1 and TRBJ1-1, with a tentative D call TRBD1 (5 bases). V lost 4 bases and J lost 4, with 13 bases in between. This CDR3 contains 14 residues. Germline CDR1 is SGHAT and CDR2 is FQDESV (reference sequence). CDR3 coding DNA: TGTGCCAGCAGCTACCAAGGGGTTGTCACTGAAGCTTTCTTT. Its translation: CASSYQGVVTEAFF. Complete variable domain (other parts from reference TRBV11-1 and TRBJ1-1): EAEVAQSPRYKITEKSQAVAFWCDPISGHATLYWYRQILGQGPELLVQFQDESVVDDSQLPKDRFSAERLKGVDSTLKIQPAELGDSAMYLCASSYQGVVTEAFFGQGTRLTVV.

V is TRBV7-8 and J is TRBJ1-1; D is undetermined. Germline V gives CDR1 SGHVS, CDR2 FQNEAQ. This CDR3 region has 20 residues. V dropped 7 bases and J dropped 3 bases, with 33 bases sitting between them. CDR3 nucleotides: TGTGCCAGCACCTCGAGGCCCCCAAAGGCGGTGAGGGCAGTGGACACTGAAGCTTTCTTT. It codes for CASTSRPPKAVRAVDTEAFF.

The chain links TRBV5-1 to TRBJ2-1, with 7 bases identical to TRBD1. Germline CDR1 and CDR2: SGHRS and YFSETQ. J lost 7 bases, V lost 4 bases, and 8 bases had no gene match. The CDR3 length is 14 residues. CDR3 loop: CASSPWDSLNEQFF. DNA for the CDR3: TGCGCCAGCAGCCCCTGGGACAGCTTAAATGAGCAGTTCTTC.

The V call is TRBV7-3, the J call TRBJ2-2; TRBD1 might be the D (6 bases). Germline V lookup: CDR1 SGHTA, CDR2 FQGTGA. Trimming removed 1 base at V and 3 bases at J, with 15 bases between. The CDR3 extends over 17 amino acids. In DNA, the CDR3 is TGTGCCAGCAGCTTAATCGTCGGGACACAGTACACCGGGGAGCTGTTTTTT. Translated: CASSLIVGTQYTGELFF.

The V call is TRBV9, the J call TRBJ2-5; 9 bases are shared with TRBD2. The germline V gene has CDR1 SGDLS and CDR2 YYNGEE. With V trimmed by 4 bases and J by 3 bases, 16 bases remained unmatched. The CDR3 has 18 amino acids. The CDR3 loop reads CASSFSNGGAGGKETQYF. The CDR3, as DNA: TGTGCCAGCAGCTTCTCCAATGGGGGTGCGGGGGGGAAAGAGACCCAGTACTTC. The full variable domain, with the rest looked up from reference TRBV9 and TRBJ2-5, is DSGVTQTPKHLITATGQRVTLRCSPRSGDLSVYWYQQSLDQGLQFLIQYYNGEERAKGNILERFSAQQFPDLHSELNLSSLELGDSALYFCASSFSNGGAGGKETQYFGPGTRLLVL.

The gene calls are TRBV6-6 and TRBJ2-7, with TRBD2 matching 13 bases. This CDR3 has 13 residues. Germline CDR1 MNHNY, CDR2 SVGAGI (reference sequence). With V trimmed by 6 bases and J by 7 bases, 3 bases remained unmatched. The CDR3 here is CASRSGLAGEQYF. The CDR3, as DNA: TGTGCCAGCAGGTCGGGACTAGCGGGGGAGCAGTACTTC.

The count of this clone is one. The V and J genes are TRBV6-5 and TRBJ1-1; possibly TRBD1 for D (6 bases). CDR3 length equals 16 residues. Trimming removed 0 bases at V and 6 bases at J, with 17 bases between. Germline V gene lookup returns CDR1 MNHEY and CDR2 SVGAGI. The CDR3 sequence is CASSYSNGGAWAEAFF. In nucleotides, the CDR3 is TGTGCCAGCAGTTACTCGAATGGGGGGGCGTGGGCTGAAGCTTTCTTT.

The chain uses TRBV29-1 and TRBJ1-2, with D possibly TRBD1 on 5 matching bases. The CDR3 has 11 residues. CDR1 is SQVTM, CDR2 ANQGSEA, per germline. Trimming took off 7 bases at V and 11 bases at J, with 17 bases between the two ends. CDR3 DNA sequence: TGCAGCGCCCTGGACGGACAAGGGTACACCTTC. Protein: CSALDGQGYTF.

This sequence joins TRBV2 and TRBJ1-2; 7 bases are a match to TRBD1. The length of the CDR3 is 15 residues. V gave up 6 bases and J gave up 2 bases; unmatched junction bases: 9. CDR1 and CDR2 from the germline V gene are SNHLY and FYNNEI. CDR3 coding DNA: TGTGCCAGCAGGCTAGGACAGGCGGAGAACTATGGCTACACCTTC. Translated, it gives CASRLGQAENYGYTF.

V usage is TRBV7-3 and J usage is TRBJ2-1; TRBD2 is a possible D gene (5 bases). Germline V CDR1 and CDR2: SGHTA, FQGTGA. This CDR3 contains 12 residues. The V end lost 4 bases, the J end lost 12 bases, and 13 bases lay between the germline ends. CDR3 sequence: CASSSSDSVQFF. For the CDR3, the DNA is TGTGCCAGCAGCTCCTCGGATAGCGTGCAGTTCTTC. Full variable domain (missing parts from reference TRBV7-3 and TRBJ2-1): GAGVSQTPSNKVTEKGKYVELRCDPISGHTALYWYRQSLGQGPEFLIYFQGTGAADDSGLPNDRFFAVRPEGSVSTLKIQRTERGDSAVYLCASSSSDSVQFFGPGTRLTVL.

The CDR3 loop is CSASLSGGAETQYF. The CDR3, as DNA: TGCAGTGCTAGTCTTAGCGGGGGTGCGGAGACCCAGTACTTC. The chain links TRBV20-1 to TRBJ2-5, with 9 nucleotides matching TRBD2. The CDR3 length is 14 residues. J was trimmed by 5 bases and V by 3 bases; bases with no gene match: 7. The V gene's germline CDR1 is DFQATT and CDR2 SNEGSKA (reference sequence).

The chain has TRBV7-6 and TRBJ2-3; 7 bases fit TRBD2. The length of the CDR3 is 13 residues. Per the germline V gene, CDR1 is SGHVS and CDR2 is FNYEAQ. The V segment lost 5 bases and the J segment 9 bases; nucleotides outside the gene matches: 8. The CDR3 region is CASSLRTGGTQYF. The CDR3 DNA reads TGTGCCAGCAGCCTCCGGACGGGAGGAACGCAGTATTTT.